Below, one T cell receptor beta chain is given with its context. Its antigen remains unknown. Expressed TCRB transcripts were sequenced because the entire RNA isolate underwent reverse transcription. Data came from immunoSEQ multiplex PCR; TCRdb stores just in-frame clones and leaves some out. Of about 220,000 clones listed, approximately 10% are singletons. The record originates from a study of beta chain features in type 1 diabetes. Study outcomes and limitations: Compared with healthy donors, patients appeared to share more similar naive, central memory and regulatory TCRB repertoires.

CD45RO/CCR7/CD25/CD127/CD95/CD27 separated CD4+ naive, central memory, regulatory and stem cell-like memory cells by sorting. CDR1 and CDR2 from the germline V gene are MNHEY and SVGAGI. The CDR3 loop spans 12 amino acids. The trim removed 9 bases at V and 5 bases at J, leaving 4 bases unmatched. This TCR was sampled from a man aged 18 to 30 in good health. The sequenced sample consisted of central memory CD4+ T cells from blood. The V and J genes are TRBV6-5 and TRBJ2-7, with TRBD1 matching over 10 bases. Here the CDR3 reads CASGQGGDEQYF. The DNA for the CDR3 is TGTGCCAGTGGACAGGGGGGCGACGAGCAGTACTTC.